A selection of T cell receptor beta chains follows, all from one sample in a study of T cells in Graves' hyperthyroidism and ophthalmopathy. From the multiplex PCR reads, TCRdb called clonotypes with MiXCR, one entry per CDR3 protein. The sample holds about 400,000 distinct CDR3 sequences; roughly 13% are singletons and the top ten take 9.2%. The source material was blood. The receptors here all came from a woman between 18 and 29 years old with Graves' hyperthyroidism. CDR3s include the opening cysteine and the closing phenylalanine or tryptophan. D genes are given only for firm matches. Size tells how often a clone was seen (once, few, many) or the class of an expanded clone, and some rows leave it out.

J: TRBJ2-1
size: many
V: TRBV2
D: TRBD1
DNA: TGTGCCAGCAGTGAATCAGACAGGGGTCGTTACAATGAGCAGTTCTTC
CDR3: CASSESDRGRYNEQFF

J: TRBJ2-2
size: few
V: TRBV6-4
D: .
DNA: TGTGCCAGCATGGCGAACACCGGGGAGCTGTTTTTT
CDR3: CASMANTGELFF

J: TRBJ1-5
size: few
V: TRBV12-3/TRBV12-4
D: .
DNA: TGTGCCAGCAGTTTAGCCTATAGCAATCAGCCCCAGCATTTT
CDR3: CASSLAYSNQPQHF

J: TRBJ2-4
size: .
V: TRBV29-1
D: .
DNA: TGCAGCGTTGAAGGTCCGGCGGAAAACATTCAGTACTTC
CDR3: CSVEGPAENIQYF

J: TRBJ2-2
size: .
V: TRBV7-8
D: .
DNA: TGTGCCAGCAGTGGAACCCCTAGGGATGCCGGGGAGCTGTCTTTT
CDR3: CASSGTPRDAGELSF

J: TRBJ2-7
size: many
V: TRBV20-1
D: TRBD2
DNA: TGCAGTGTGGTCGAAATAGCGGGAGTCGTTTCGCACGAGCAGTACTTC
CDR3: CSVVEIAGVVSHEQYF

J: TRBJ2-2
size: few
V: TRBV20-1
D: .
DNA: TGCAGTGCCCGGTGGACAGCTAACACCGGGGAGCTGTTTTTT
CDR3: CSARWTANTGELFF

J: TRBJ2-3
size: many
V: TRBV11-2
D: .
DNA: TGTGCCAGCAGACCCAACAGAGGCACAGATACGCAGTATTTT
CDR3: CASRPNRGTDTQYF

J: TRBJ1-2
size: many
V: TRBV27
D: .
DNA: TGTGCCAGCAGTTCCGCGGGGGCCGGCGGCTATGGCTACACCTTC
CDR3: CASSSAGAGGYGYTF

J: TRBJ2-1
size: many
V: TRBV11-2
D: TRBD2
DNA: TGTGCCAGCAGCTCTGACTTAGCGGGAGGGCCGGGTAATGAGCAGTTCTTC
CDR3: CASSSDLAGGPGNEQFF

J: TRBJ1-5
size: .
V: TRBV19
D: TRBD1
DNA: TGTGCCAGTAGTCTCGGACAGGGAAACAAGCCCCAGCATTTT
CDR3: CASSLGQGNKPQHF

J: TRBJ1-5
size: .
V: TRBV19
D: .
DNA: TGTGCCAGTAGTATCTCAATAGGGTATCTAAATCAGCCCCAGCATTTT
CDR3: CASSISIGYLNQPQHF

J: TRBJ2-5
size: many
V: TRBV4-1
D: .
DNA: TGCGCCAGCAGCCAATTGGGACTTCAGACCCAGTACTTC
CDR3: CASSQLGLQTQYF

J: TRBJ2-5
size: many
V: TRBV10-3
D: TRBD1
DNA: TGTGCCATCAGTGAACAGGGGTACCAAGAGACCCAGTACTTC
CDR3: CAISEQGYQETQYF

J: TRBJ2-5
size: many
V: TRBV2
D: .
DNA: TGTGCCAGCAGTGAAGAGGGGAAAGAGACCCAGTACTTC
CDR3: CASSEEGKETQYF

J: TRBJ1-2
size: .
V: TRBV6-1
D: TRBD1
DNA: TGTGCCAGCAGTCCGGACAGGGGGCGCATATCGTATGGCTACACCTTC
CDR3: CASSPDRGRISYGYTF

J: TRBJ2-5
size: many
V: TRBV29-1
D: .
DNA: TGCAGCGTTGTCGGAGGGTTTGGGGAGACCCAGTACTTC
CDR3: CSVVGGFGETQYF

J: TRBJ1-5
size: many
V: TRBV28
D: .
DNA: TGTGCCAGCAGCGGTTATAATCAGCCCCAGCATTTT
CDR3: CASSGYNQPQHF

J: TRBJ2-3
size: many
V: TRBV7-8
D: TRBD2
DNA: TGTGCCAGCAGCTTAAGGCGGGGGGGCATTTCAGATACGCAGTATTTT
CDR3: CASSLRRGGISDTQYF

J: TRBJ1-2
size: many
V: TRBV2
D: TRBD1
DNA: TGTGCCAGCAGAGAGAGGAGTGGGGACAGGGGGCTTTATGGCTACACCTTC
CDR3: CASRERSGDRGLYGYTF

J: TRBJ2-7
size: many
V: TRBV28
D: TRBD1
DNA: TGTGCCAGCAGGGGTGGAGGGACAGGGGGCGACGAGCAGTACTTC
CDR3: CASRGGGTGGDEQYF

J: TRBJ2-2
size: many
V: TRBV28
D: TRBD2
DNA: TGTGCCAGCAGAAATAGCGGGGGGGATACCGGGGAGCTGTTTTTT
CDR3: CASRNSGGDTGELFF

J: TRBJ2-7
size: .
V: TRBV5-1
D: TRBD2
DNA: TGCGCCAGCAGCTCCCTAGGACTAGCGTTCGACGAGCAGTACTTC
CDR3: CASSSLGLAFDEQYF

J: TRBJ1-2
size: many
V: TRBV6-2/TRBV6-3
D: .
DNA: TGTGCCAGCAGTTCGGCGTCGCTTGTTGTTAACTATGGCTACACCTTC
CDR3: CASSSASLVVNYGYTF

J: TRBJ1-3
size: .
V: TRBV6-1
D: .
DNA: TGTGCCAGCAACTCGGCACAAACCCGAAACACCATATATTTT
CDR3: CASNSAQTRNTIYF

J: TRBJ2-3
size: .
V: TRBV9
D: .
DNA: TGTGCCAGCAGCGTAGGATCGGCAGATACGCAGTATTTT
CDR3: CASSVGSADTQYF

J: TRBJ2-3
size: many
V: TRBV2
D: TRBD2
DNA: TGTGCCAACCCTAGCGGAAGTATCACAGATACGCAGTATTTT
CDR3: CANPSGSITDTQYF

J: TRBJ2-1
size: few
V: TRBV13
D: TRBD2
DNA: TGTGCCAGCAGCTCTCCCGGGGGGGGCCGGTTCTTC
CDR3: CASSSPGGGRFF

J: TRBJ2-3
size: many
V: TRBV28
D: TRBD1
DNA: TGTGCCAGCAGTTCGGGACAGGGGACAGATACGCAGTATTTT
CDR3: CASSSGQGTDTQYF

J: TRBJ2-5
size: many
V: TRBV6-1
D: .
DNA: TGTGCCAGCAGACGCGTCAGGGAAGAAGAGACCCAGTACTTC
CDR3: CASRRVREEETQYF

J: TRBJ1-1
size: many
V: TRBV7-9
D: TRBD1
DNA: TGTGCCAGCAGCGGGACAGGATGGGAAACTGAAGCTTTCTTT
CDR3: CASSGTGWETEAFF

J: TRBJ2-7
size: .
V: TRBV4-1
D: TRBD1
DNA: TGCGCCAGCAGCCAAGCTCCTCTGGACAGGGGTCACGAGCAGTACTTC
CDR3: CASSQAPLDRGHEQYF

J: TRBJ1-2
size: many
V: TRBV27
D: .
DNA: TGTGCCAGCAGCCTCCGAGACGGCTATGGCTACACCTTC
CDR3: CASSLRDGYGYTF

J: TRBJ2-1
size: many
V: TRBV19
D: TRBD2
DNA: TGTGCCAGTAGTATAGATAGCGGGAGTCTCAATGAGCAGTTCTTC
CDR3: CASSIDSGSLNEQFF

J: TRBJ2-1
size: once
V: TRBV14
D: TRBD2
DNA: TGTGCCAGCAGCCAAGACTGGACTAGCGGGGGGGTTGAGCAGTTCTTC
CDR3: CASSQDWTSGGVEQFF

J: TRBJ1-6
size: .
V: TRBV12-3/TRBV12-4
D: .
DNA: TGTGCCAGCAGTTCCGACCTCCAGGGTTTAACCCTCCACTTT
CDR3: CASSSDLQGLTLHF

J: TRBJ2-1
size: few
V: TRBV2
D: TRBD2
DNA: TGTGCCAGCAGAACTAGCGGGGGGCCACCCGGGTCCTACAATGAGCAGTTCTTC
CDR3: CASRTSGGPPGSYNEQFF

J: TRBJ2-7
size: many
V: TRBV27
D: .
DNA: TGTGCCAGCAGTTGGCGGAACTCCTACGAGCAGTACTTC
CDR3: CASSWRNSYEQYF

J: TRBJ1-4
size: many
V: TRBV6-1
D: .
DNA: TGTGCCAGCAGTGTATCGGCCCCCCGGGGTGAAAAACTGTTTTTT
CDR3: CASSVSAPRGEKLFF

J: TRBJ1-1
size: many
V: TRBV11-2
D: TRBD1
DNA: TGTGCCAGCAGCGGGCCGGGACAGGGGAACACTGAAGCTTTCTTT
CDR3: CASSGPGQGNTEAFF

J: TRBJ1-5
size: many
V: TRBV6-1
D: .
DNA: TGTGCCAGCAGTGATCGGGGCGGTCAGCCCCAGCATTTT
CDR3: CASSDRGGQPQHF

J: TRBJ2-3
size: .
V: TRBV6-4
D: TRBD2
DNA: TGTGCCAGCACCCCATGGTCCGGGAGGTGCACAGATACGCAGTATTTT
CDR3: CASTPWSGRCTDTQYF

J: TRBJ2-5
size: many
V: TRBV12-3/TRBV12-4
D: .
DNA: TGTGCCAGCAGTTTTCGGGGAAAACATCAAGAGACCCAGTACTTC
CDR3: CASSFRGKHQETQYF

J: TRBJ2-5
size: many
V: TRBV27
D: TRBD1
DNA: TGTGCCAGCAGTTACCACGGGACAGCCCCCACGGAGACCCAGTACTTC
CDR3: CASSYHGTAPTETQYF

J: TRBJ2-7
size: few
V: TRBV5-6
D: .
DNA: TGTGCCAGCAGGCTTGCAGGAACAGGGACCTACGAGCAGTACTTC
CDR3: CASRLAGTGTYEQYF

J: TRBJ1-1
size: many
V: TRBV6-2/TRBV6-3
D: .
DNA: TGTGCCAGCAGTTACGGGGGCAGGGGCGTCACTGAAGCTTTCTTT
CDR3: CASSYGGRGVTEAFF